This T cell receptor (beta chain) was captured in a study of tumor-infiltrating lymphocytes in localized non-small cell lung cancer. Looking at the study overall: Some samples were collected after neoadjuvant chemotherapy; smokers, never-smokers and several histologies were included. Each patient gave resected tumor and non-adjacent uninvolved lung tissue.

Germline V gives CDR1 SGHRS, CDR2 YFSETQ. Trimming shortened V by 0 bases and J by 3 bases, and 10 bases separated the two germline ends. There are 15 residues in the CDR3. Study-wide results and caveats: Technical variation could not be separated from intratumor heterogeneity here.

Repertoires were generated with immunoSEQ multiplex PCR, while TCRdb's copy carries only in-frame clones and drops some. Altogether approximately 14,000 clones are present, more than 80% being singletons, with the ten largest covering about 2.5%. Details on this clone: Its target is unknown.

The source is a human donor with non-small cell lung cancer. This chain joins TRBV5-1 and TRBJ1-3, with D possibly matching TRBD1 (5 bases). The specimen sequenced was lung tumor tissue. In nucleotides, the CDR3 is TGCGCCAGCAGCTTGGAGGGGTCGGGTGGAAACACCATATATTTT. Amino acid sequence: CASSLEGSGGNTIYF.